Sequencing of this T cell receptor (beta chain) was carried out in a study of neoadjuvant anti-PD-1 for oral cavity cancer. Study-wide background: Around day 43, patients without progression received a fourth nivolumab dose before surgery. Broader study findings: Greater tumor shrinkage accompanied bigger post-treatment sizes of preexisting clones.

This clone was detected a few times. The antigen remains undetermined. Regarding time point: after neoadjuvant nivolumab, at surgical resection. Patients were newly diagnosed with stage II-IVA oral cavity squamous cell carcinoma without prior systemic or radiation treatment. Clones were read by immunoSEQ multiplex PCR, and TCRdb kept only the in-frame ones, dropping some. The sample gives 20,000 to 25,000 clones, roughly a quarter of which show up once; roughly 16% is in the top ten. The TCR sequence derives from a person between 40 and 79 years old with oral cavity squamous cell carcinoma. The input for sequencing was tumor tissue, taken after nivolumab (anti-PD-1) treatment.

The chain's CDR3 is CASSWGTYEQYF. The CDR3 DNA follows: TGCGCCAGCAGCTGGGGAACCTACGAGCAGTACTTC. The J gene is TRBJ2-7, the V gene TRBV5-1; D is unresolved. The length of the CDR3 is 12 residues. Germline values: CDR1 SGHRS, CDR2 YFSETQ. V lost 3 bases and J 2 bases, leaving 6 bases between the germline ends.